What follows are 13 T cell receptor beta chains derived from one specimen sequenced in a study of T cell responses to AZD1222 COVID-19 vaccine. The data were produced by immunoSEQ multiplex PCR, yet TCRdb's version contains in-frame clones alone and is incomplete. The data show about 130,000 clones, with around 90% seen just once and 3.5% to 5% held by the top ten. The input for sequencing was peripheral blood, taken on day 0 of AZD1222 vaccination. All receptors derive from an adult in good health.

This clone was counted between two and nine times. The chain uses TRBV5-4 and TRBJ1-4; tentative D call: TRBD1 (5 bases). Trimming cost V 4 bases and J 3 bases, with 10 bases left between them. CDR1 is SGHNT, CDR2 YYREEE, per germline (reference sequence). The CDR3 is made up of 14 amino acids. The CDR3 DNA sequence: TGTGCCAGCAGCCCGGGACCGTCTAATGAAAAACTGTTTTTT. Translated: CASSPGPSNEKLFF.

This clone has only one observation. This rearrangement joins TRBV5-1 to TRBJ1-6; the match to TRBD1 covers 7 bases. The CDR3 extends over 15 amino acids. The V gene end was trimmed by 4 bases and the J gene end by 9 bases; junction bases not matched to a gene: 10. Germline V lookup: CDR1 SGHRS, CDR2 YFSETQ. CDR3 region: CASSPGQVRSSPLHF. CDR3 in DNA: TGCGCCAGCAGCCCCGGACAGGTTCGGAGTTCACCCCTCCACTTT.

V gene TRBV21-1 combines with J gene TRBJ2-2; the D call TRBD1 from the table was never checked on the DNA. TRBV21-1 corresponds to a pseudogene. CDR3 length: 16 residues. The CDR3 DNA follows: TGTGCCAGCAGGGGGGCACAGGGGGCGAACACCGGGGAGCTGTTTTTT. Its protein product is CASRGAQGANTGELFF.

In its sample, this clone was seen once. The CDR3 DNA follows: TGTGCCAGCAGCTTGGCGGGACAGGGGAACACCGGGGAGCTGTTTTTT. Translation: CASSLAGQGNTGELFF. The J gene is TRBJ2-2, the V gene TRBV5-6, with 9 bases fitting TRBD1. This CDR3 spans 16 amino acids. The ends lost 0 bases at V and 1 base at J; junction bases unmatched: 1. CDR1 is SGHDT, CDR2 YYEEEE, per germline.

This clone was recorded only once. In DNA, the CDR3 is TGTGCCAGCAGTGCCCGCCTAGCGGGGGACATAGCCAAAAACATTCAGTACTTC. The encoded protein is CASSARLAGDIAKNIQYF. The rearrangement links TRBV2 to TRBJ2-4; 10 nucleotides match TRBD2. The CDR3 has 18 residues. CDR1 and CDR2 from the germline V gene are SNHLY and FYNNEI. The J segment lost 0 bases and the V segment lost 4 bases, leaving 9 bases of the junction unmatched.

This chain uses TRBV7-2 with TRBJ1-4; D may be TRBD1 (5 bases). CDR1 is SGHTA and CDR2 is FQGNSA in the germline V gene. Deletions cut 3 bases from V and 5 bases from J, with 10 bases between. The length of the CDR3 is 14 residues. The CDR3, as DNA: TGTGCCAGCAGCTTGGGACGGAAAAATGAAAAACTGTTTTTT. This translates into CASSLGRKNEKLFF.

The rearrangement uses TRBV6-4 and TRBJ2-2; 10 nucleotides match TRBD2. Unmatched junction bases numbered 8, after V lost 0 bases and J lost 7 bases. Germline V gene sequence: CDR1 MRHNA, CDR2 SNTAGT. The CDR3 spans 17 residues. This chain's CDR3 is CASSDSLLAGVVGELFF. CDR3 bases: TGTGCCAGCAGTGACTCGTTGCTAGCGGGAGTAGTCGGGGAGCTGTTTTTT.

V gene TRBV7-9 combines with J gene TRBJ1-2; 8 bases agree with TRBD1. CDR3 size: 13 residues. The V and J ends lost 5 bases and 4 bases, in that order; junction bases with no gene match: 3. From germline, CDR1 is SEHNR and CDR2 FQNEAQ (reference sequence). CDR3 in amino acids: CASSEQGVYGYTF. The CDR3 coding sequence is TGTGCCAGCAGCGAACAGGGGGTCTATGGCTACACCTTC.

The genes are TRBV3-1 (or the pseudogene TRBV3-2) and TRBJ2-2; no clear D. In germline, CDR1 is LGHDT, CDR2 YNNKEL (reference sequence). V lost 4 bases and J lost 3, with 3 bases in between. The CDR3 extends over 12 amino acids. DNA for the CDR3: TGTGCCAGCAGCCCCTACACCGGGGAGCTGTTTTTT. Protein sequence: CASSPYTGELFF.

This clone was observed a few times. The CDR3 DNA sequence: TGCAGCGTTGAAAGGACAGCGACCCAGTACTTC. Encoded protein: CSVERTATQYF. The chain has TRBV29-1 and TRBJ2-5; maybe TRBD1 (6 bases). Germline lookup yields CDR1 SQVTM and CDR2 ANQGSEA. The CDR3 length is 11 residues. V lost 2 bases and J lost 7, with 8 bases in between.

The chain links TRBV15 to TRBJ1-1; D remains ambiguous. The CDR3 has 17 residues. Germline lookup yields CDR1 LNHNV and CDR2 YYDKDF (reference sequence). V lost 0 bases to trimming and J lost 1 base, with 15 bases between them. The CDR3 protein is CATSRDDGARANTEAFF. CDR3 nucleotide sequence: TGTGCCACCAGCAGAGATGATGGCGCCCGAGCGAACACTGAAGCTTTCTTT.

This chain uses TRBV6-4 with TRBJ2-2; 11 bases are shared with TRBD2. The CDR3 runs to 21 residues. With 1 base clipped from V and 4 bases from J, the junction kept 17 bases outside the gene matches. Germline values: CDR1 MRHNA, CDR2 SNTAGT. The CDR3 loop reads CASSDCIIPNSGGAVTGELFF. As DNA, the CDR3 is TGTGCCAGCAGTGACTGCATAATACCCAATAGCGGGGGGGCGGTCACCGGGGAGCTGTTTTTT.

This chain's CDR3 is CASSPRYNEQFF. The CDR3 DNA follows: TGTGCCAGCAGCCCGCGGTACAATGAGCAGTTCTTC. The rearrangement links TRBV3-1 (or the pseudogene TRBV3-2) to TRBJ2-1; D is unclear. Trimming took off 4 bases at V and 4 bases at J, with 5 bases between the two ends. Germline values: CDR1 LGHDT, CDR2 YNNKEL (reference sequence). The CDR3 is 12 residues long.